The TCR beta chain described here comes from a study of cytomegalovirus exposure and HLA in healthy donors. On this clone itself: Its target is unknown.

The V and J ends lost 4 bases and 1 base respectively, with 8 bases between them. Germline CDR1 and CDR2: SGHRS and YFSETQ. The CDR3 length is 13 residues. Study-level results: Reported performance of the classifier showed diagnosis of cytomegalovirus status with high specificity and sensitivity. Specificity for CMV antigens was confirmed in vitro for a few of the CMV-associated chains.

The PCR ran on 60 Vbeta and 13 Jbeta primers. Original methodology: Later work found 80 million or so unique TCR beta chains, with approximately 12 million shared. The data were produced by immunoSEQ multiplex PCR, yet TCRdb's version contains in-frame clones alone and is incomplete. Clone size and the V and J calls come from that table; the DNA yielded D and trimming. This sample has 150,000 to 200,000 clones; around 79% occur once, and the top ten carry less than 0.65%. This clonotype was sampled from a woman aged 45-60 years in good health and CMV-seronegative. The material sequenced was PBMCs. The rearrangement uses TRBV5-1 and TRBJ1-1; D is uncertain. Here the CDR3 DNA reads TGCGCCAGCAGCAAGGAGTCGAACACTGAAGCTTTCTTT. It yields the protein CASSKESNTEAFF.